This T cell receptor beta chain emerged from a study of untreated major depressive disorder. The junction had 8 bases not matched to a gene; V was cut back by 5 bases and J by 2 bases. This CDR3 is 15 amino acids long. Germline V gives CDR1 MDHEN, CDR2 SYDVKM. Measured with immunoSEQ multiplex PCR; TCRdb has only the in-frame clones, and not every one. The data show more than 20,000 clones, with over 85% seen just once and 0.25% to 0.35% held by the top ten. The chain combines TRBV28 with TRBJ1-2; the match to TRBD1 covers 7 bases. The specimen sequenced was CD4+ T cells from PBMCs. The sequence came from a man under 40 in good health. The CDR3 reads CASSAQDRFNYGYTF. The DNA for the CDR3 is TGTGCCAGCAGTGCCCAGGACAGGTTCAACTATGGCTACACCTTC.